This entry lists 20 T cell receptor beta chains sequenced from one sample in a study of blood T cell dynamics during melanoma immunotherapy. TCRdb keeps only in-frame clones here, not all; method: immunoSEQ multiplex PCR. The profile shows roughly 16,000 clones, around 83% of them singletons. Time point denoted: pre-treatment baseline. Specimen: blood, collected from a patient treated with checkpoint blockade. The receptors derive from a human donor with melanoma.

The chain is built from TRBV9 and TRBJ2-5; D is unresolved. Trimming removed 1 base from V and 3 bases from J, with 7 bases in between. Looked up from germline, CDR1 is SGDLS and CDR2 is YYNGEE. The CDR3 consists of 13 residues. CDR3 coding DNA: TGTGCCAGCAGCGTATCAGAAGAAGAGACCCAGTACTTC. Its protein product is CASSVSEEETQYF.

The J gene is TRBJ2-7, the V gene TRBV5-1; TRBD2 matches at 11 bases. The CDR3 runs 15 residues. The germline V gene encodes CDR1 SGHRS and CDR2 YFSETQ. V shed 3 bases and J 6 bases; nucleotides not matched to a gene: 8. The CDR3 DNA follows: TGCGCCAGCAGCTACTTAGCGGGAGGGACCCCCGAGCAGTACTTC. Residues: CASSYLAGGTPEQYF.

This clone came up once. The V call is TRBV27, the J call TRBJ1-6, with a tentative D call TRBD1 (6 bases). The V end was cut by 8 bases, the J end by 7 bases, with 18 bases between. The CDR3 covers 15 residues. CDR1 MNHEY and CDR2 SMNVEV come from the germline V gene (reference sequence). The CDR3 sequence: CASATGTQNNSPLHF. For the CDR3, the DNA is TGTGCCAGCGCCACCGGGACACAGAACAATTCACCCCTCCACTTT.

This clone was observed a single time. One end of the junction fails to match germline, which may point to a read error. This CDR3 is CASSPGDNEQFF. The CDR3 DNA reads TGTGCTAGCAGCCCGGGGGACAATGAGCAGTTCTTC. The gene calls are TRBV7-7 and TRBJ2-1; D might be TRBD2 (6 bases). The CDR3 extends over 12 amino acids. Germline V gene data show CDR1 as SSHAT and CDR2 as FNYEAQ (reference sequence).

V gene TRBV4-2 combines with J gene TRBJ2-2, with 7 positions matching TRBD2. The germline V gene has CDR1 LGHNA and CDR2 YNFKEQ. The J segment lost 1 base and the V segment lost 0 bases, leaving 2 bases of the junction unmatched. The CDR3 runs 16 residues. The CDR3 nucleotides are TGTGCCAGCAGCCAAGACTCGGGAGGGAACACCGGGGAGCTGTTTTTT. The encoded protein is CASSQDSGGNTGELFF.

The V and J genes are TRBV19 and TRBJ1-1, with TRBD1 matching over 8 bases. Losses at the gene ends were 7 bases for V and 5 bases for J; bases not matched to a gene: 3. Per germline, CDR1 LNHDA and CDR2 SQIVND (reference sequence). This CDR3 has 12 amino acids. CDR3 loop: CASKRTGTEAFF. The CDR3 coding sequence is TGTGCCAGTAAACGGACAGGGACTGAAGCTTTCTTT.

The V gene is TRBV19, the J gene TRBJ1-1; 9 bases align to TRBD1. Germline CDR1 LNHDA, CDR2 SQIVND (reference sequence). V lost 6 bases, J lost 4 bases, and 6 bases stayed unmatched. This CDR3 is built from 14 residues. CDR3 nucleotides: TGTGCCAGTAGCCTACAGGGGGCTCGCACTGAAGCTTTCTTT. Its translation: CASSLQGARTEAFF.

The rearrangement uses TRBV6-6 and TRBJ2-1; 7 bases agree with TRBD1. V lost 0 bases to trimming and J lost 0 bases; unmatched junction nucleotides: 2. Looked up from germline, CDR1 is MNHNY and CDR2 is SVGAGI (reference sequence). This CDR3 contains 16 residues. The CDR3 spells CASSYSTGSSYNEQFF. The DNA for the CDR3 is TGTGCCAGCAGTTACTCGACAGGGAGCTCCTACAATGAGCAGTTCTTC.

This clone was picked up a small number of times. This rearrangement joins TRBV25-1 to TRBJ1-1; D is perhaps TRBD1 (6 bases). CDR1 MGHDK and CDR2 SYGVNS come from the germline V gene. Trimming left V 8 bases short and J 0 bases short, with 16 bases between. This CDR3 contains 15 residues. This chain's CDR3 is CASQPGELMNTEAFF. The CDR3 bases are TGTGCCAGCCAACCAGGGGAATTGATGAACACTGAAGCTTTCTTT.

This clone showed up just a few times. V gene TRBV7-2 combines with J gene TRBJ2-1, with 15 bases lining up with TRBD2. Germline CDR1 is SGHTA and CDR2 is FQGNSA. With V trimmed by 0 bases and J by 7 bases, 4 bases remained unmatched. This CDR3 comprises 17 residues. The CDR3 protein is CASSLARGTSGRNEQFF. In DNA form, the CDR3 reads TGTGCCAGCAGCTTAGCGCGTGGGACTAGCGGGAGGAATGAGCAGTTCTTC. The full variable domain, with the rest looked up from reference TRBV7-2 and TRBJ2-1, is GAGVSQSPSNKVTEKGKDVELRCDPISGHTALYWYRQSLGQGLEFLIYFQGNSAPDKSGLPSDRFSAERTGGSVSTLTIQRTQQEDSAVYLCASSLARGTSGRNEQFFGPGTRLTVL.

The chain has TRBV9 and TRBJ2-1; 8 nucleotides align to TRBD1. Germline lookup yields CDR1 SGDLS and CDR2 YYNGEE. CDR3 length: 14 amino acids. Trimming removed 0 bases from V and 8 bases from J; junction bases left unmatched: 4. The CDR3 protein is CASSVVPGGDEQFF. In nucleotides, the CDR3 is TGTGCCAGCAGCGTAGTGCCAGGGGGCGATGAGCAGTTCTTC.

The chain recombines TRBV18 with TRBJ2-1; D is undetermined. CDR1 and CDR2 from the germline V gene are KGHSH and LQKENI. The CDR3 has 15 amino acids. V shed 3 bases and J shed 0 bases, with 9 bases lying between them. CDR3 in DNA: TGTGCCAGCTCACCCCCACGGAGCTCCTACAATGAGCAGTTCTTC. Translation gives CASSPPRSSYNEQFF.

The CDR3 sequence: CASSTGQGTSPLHF. The DNA for the CDR3 is TGTGCCAGCAGCACAGGACAGGGGACTTCACCCCTCCACTTT. The chain couples TRBV7-9 to TRBJ1-6; TRBD1 agrees at 9 bases. Germline CDR1 is SEHNR and CDR2 is FQNEAQ (reference sequence). The CDR3 is 14 residues long. Germline trimming cut 5 bases from V and 9 bases from J; bases unmatched to any gene: 5.

The chain couples TRBV28 to TRBJ2-1; 9 nucleotides match TRBD1. In germline, CDR1 is MDHEN, CDR2 SYDVKM. The CDR3 contains 15 residues. V was clipped by 5 bases and J by 7 bases; unmatched bases: 9. The CDR3 DNA is TGTGCCAGCAGTGATACAGGGGGCGCGGAGAATGAGCAGTTCTTC. It translates to CASSDTGGAENEQFF.

About this clone itself: An end of the junction does not agree with germline; a read error may underlie this. The chain carries TRBV6-5 and TRBJ2-3; 10 positions agree with TRBD2. The CDR3 runs to 16 residues. Germline CDR1 MNHEY, CDR2 SVGAGI. The DNA of the CDR3 is TGTGCCAGCAGTTACCTGGCTAGCGGGAGCATAGATACGCAGTATTTT. It yields the protein CASSYLASGSIDTQYF.

The genes are TRBV7-2 and TRBJ2-7; D not resolved. The CDR3 has 12 amino acids. CDR1 is SGHTA, CDR2 FQGNSA, per germline. Trimming stripped 1 base from V and 7 bases from J, with 8 bases between. The CDR3 sequence is CASSLVVGEQYF. The CDR3, as DNA: TGTGCCAGCAGCTTAGTTGTGGGGGAGCAGTACTTC.

This sequence joins TRBV4-3 and TRBJ2-7; 8 nucleotides align to TRBD2. Per germline, CDR1 LGHNA and CDR2 YSLEER. The CDR3 is 16 residues long. With V trimmed by 3 bases and J by 0 bases, 7 bases remained unmatched. CDR3 nucleotide sequence: TGCGCCAGCAGCCACATGGCGGGAGGCTACTCCTACGAGCAGTACTTC. It specifies CASSHMAGGYSYEQYF.

A single count supports this clone. V is TRBV4-1 and J is TRBJ2-1; 14 positions match TRBD2. The V gene's germline CDR1 is MGHRA and CDR2 YSYEKL. V was clipped by 4 bases and J by 6 bases; unmatched bases: 5. There are 16 residues in the CDR3. As DNA, the CDR3 is TGCGCCAGCAGCCCCTGGGGACTAGCGGGAGCCAATGAGCAGTTCTTC. Translating gives CASSPWGLAGANEQFF.

This clone was recorded once. The chain joins TRBV5-1 to TRBJ2-5; D assignment may be TRBD1 or TRBD2 (5 bases each). From germline, CDR1 is SGHRS and CDR2 YFSETQ. Trimming took off 4 bases at V and 5 bases at J, with 15 bases between the two ends. The CDR3 runs to 14 residues. The CDR3 sequence: CASSAGTSRETQYF. The DNA for the CDR3 is TGCGCCAGCAGCGCCGGGACCTCGAGGGAGACCCAGTACTTC.

The V and J genes are TRBV4-2 and TRBJ2-7; D possibly corresponds to TRBD2 (6 bases). The V end was cut by 4 bases, the J end by 0 bases, with 22 bases between. The CDR3 totals 18 residues. Per germline, CDR1 LGHNA and CDR2 YNFKEQ. The CDR3 loop is CASSRTSLATQNSYEQYF. As DNA, the CDR3 is TGTGCCAGCAGCCGAACTAGCCTCGCCACTCAAAACTCCTACGAGCAGTACTTC.